The 8 T cell receptor beta chains presented below share a single source sample, sequenced in a study of T-cell reconstitution after alpha-beta-depleted transplantation in children (dated by TCRdb to 2015 to 2016). The sample's treatment or condition, from its label and the paper: allogeneic hematopoietic cell transplantation with graft depleted of TCRalphabeta T cells and CD19 B cells. Libraries were prepared through PCR. TCRdb shows the sequencer as Illumina HiSeq 2500. Molecular barcoding was employed in the preparation of TCR libraries, with unique molecular identifiers being used to normalize TCRbeta repertoire quantification. In TCRdb, the public reads were trimmed at Q25 with fastp and aligned with MiXCR, with productive beta chains retained. All rows with the same CDR3 protein become a single entry with the most common DNA and genes. This sample is represented by roughly 300,000 distinct CDR3 sequences; 11% of them were singletons. The ten largest clonotypes hold roughly a quarter of the sample.

This material consisted of peripheral blood, taken 180 days after TCRalphabeta/CD19-depleted stem cell transplant. The receptor source for this set is a male patient aged 2 to 10 who had a stem cell transplant for chronic granulomatous disease, so the T cells may come from the graft donor.

In its sample, this clonotype was seen many times. The chain has TRBV5-5 and TRBJ2-7, with D uncertain. Germline assignment: CDR1 SGHKS and CDR2 YYEKEE (reference sequence). CDR3 size: 14 residues. The V and J ends lost 4 bases and 0 bases respectively, with 11 bases between them. CDR3 in DNA: TGTGCCAGCAGCCTACGTCTTAGCTCCTACGAGCAGTACTTC. It specifies CASSLRLSSYEQYF.

This clonotype was observed a single time. A much larger clone sits a single nucleotide away, making a read error possible. The V gene is TRBV7-6, the J gene TRBJ2-2; 8 bases map to TRBD1. Trimming at V came to 3 bases and at J to 6 bases, leaving 9 bases not matched to a gene. The germline V gene has CDR1 SGHVS and CDR2 FNYEAQ. This CDR3 is 16 amino acids long. The CDR3 spells CASSLWQGAGSGELFF. DNA for the CDR3: TGTGCCAGCAGCTTGTGGCAGGGGGCAGGGTCCGGGGAGCTGTTTTTT.

This clonotype has ten or more counts. This rearrangement joins TRBV7-9 to TRBJ1-5; perhaps TRBD1 as D (6 bases). V lost 0 bases and J lost 9, with 9 bases in between. The CDR3 is made up of 13 amino acids. The germline V gene has CDR1 SEHNR and CDR2 FQNEAQ (reference sequence). The DNA of the CDR3 is TGTGCCAGCAGCTTAGCCGGGGGCATGCCCCAGCATTTT. It yields the protein CASSLAGGMPQHF.

Ten or more counts support this clonotype. This rearrangement joins TRBV30 to TRBJ2-7; D is uncertain. Germline V lookup: CDR1 GTSNPN, CDR2 SVGIG (reference sequence). This CDR3 contains 12 residues. V was trimmed by 4 bases and J by 6 bases, leaving 13 bases between them. The CDR3 is CAWTQRGLEQYF. For the CDR3, the DNA is TGTGCCTGGACCCAGAGAGGCCTCGAGCAGTACTTC.

This clonotype was counted ten times or more. The V gene is TRBV7-9, the J gene TRBJ2-7; 7 bases map to TRBD1. V shed 7 bases and J 3 bases; nucleotides not matched to a gene: 15. This CDR3 is built from 16 residues. Per the germline V gene, CDR1 is SEHNR and CDR2 is FQNEAQ (reference sequence). Here the CDR3 reads CASTKTGQVDLYEQYF. DNA for the CDR3: TGTGCCAGCACCAAGACCGGACAGGTTGATCTCTACGAGCAGTACTTC.

Ten or more counts support this clonotype. The chain couples TRBV6-5 to TRBJ2-7; either TRBD1 or TRBD2 may fit D (5 bases each). The V end lost 4 bases, the J end lost 5 bases, and 18 bases lay between the germline ends. This CDR3 region has 15 residues. Germline lookup yields CDR1 MNHEY and CDR2 SVGAGI. The CDR3 region is CASSFPGPLGDEQYF. The CDR3 nucleotides read TGTGCCAGCAGTTTTCCTGGGCCCTTGGGGGACGAGCAGTACTTC.

Many counts were recorded for this clonotype. V gene TRBV4-3 combines with J gene TRBJ1-1; D not resolved. Trimming cost V 0 bases and J 0 bases, with 8 bases left between them. The CDR3 loop spans 15 amino acids. Per the germline V gene, CDR1 is LGHNA and CDR2 is YSLEER. Here the CDR3 reads CASSQDPALNTEAFF. The CDR3 DNA sequence: TGCGCCAGCAGCCAAGATCCGGCTTTGAACACTGAAGCTTTCTTT.

At least ten counts were recorded for this clonotype. The chain has TRBV5-1 and TRBJ2-7; 7 bases match TRBD1. Losses at the gene ends were 2 bases for V and 2 bases for J; bases not matched to a gene: 4. The CDR3 sequence is 14 residues long. CDR1 SGHRS and CDR2 YFSETQ come from the germline V gene. CDR3 in DNA: TGCGCCAGCAGCTTAACAGGGGCGGCCTACGAGCAGTACTTC. This gives the protein CASSLTGAAYEQYF.